This T cell receptor (beta chain) was identified during a study of T-cell memory formation after mild COVID-19. After 5'RACE with constant-segment primers, TCR alpha and TCR beta cDNA libraries carrying sample barcodes and UMIs were obtained. TCRdb passed the 5' RACE reads through MiXCR, listing each CDR3 protein once. In the table there are some 280,000 distinct CDR3 sequences, about 16% of which are singletons. General observations from the study: The study detected some responding clones in pre-infection memory, suggesting cross-reactive memory joined.

As for this clonotype: Its antigen is still unknown.

The germline gives CDR1 MDHEN, CDR2 SYDVKM. Trimming cost V 5 bases and J 2 bases, with 18 bases left between them. The CDR3 totals 17 residues. What was sequenced was PBMCs or a T cell subset sorted from them (not recorded which). The gene calls are TRBV28 and TRBJ2-2; D gene uncertain. This sequence originates from a man aged 18 to 30 who had mild COVID-19 (a few samples of this study predate the infection). Cell type and time point are not known. The CDR3 is CASSTSPLSTNTGELFF. CDR3 in DNA: TGTGCCAGCAGTACATCTCCCCTGTCAACAAACACCGGGGAGCTGTTTTTT.